Below, 29 T cell receptor beta chains from the same sample are listed, as sequenced in a study of shared clonotypes between healthy human individuals. Produced via immunoSEQ multiplex PCR; TCRdb's table is partial and in-frame only. This sample has roughly 2.5 million clones, with 85% to 95% found just once. The sequencing input was naive CD4+ T cells sorted from blood. Subset given: CD45RA+ positively selected. These receptor sequences come from a young man in good health.

The chain links TRBV9 to TRBJ1-4; 12 nucleotides align to TRBD1. The ends lost 0 bases at V and 7 bases at J; junction bases unmatched: 7. The V gene's germline CDR1 is SGDLS and CDR2 YYNGEE. The CDR3 is 17 residues long. The CDR3 loop reads CASSVAGGTGGGEKLFF. CDR3 bases: TGTGCCAGCAGCGTAGCTGGGGGGACAGGGGGCGGTGAAAAACTGTTTTTT. Combining the CDR3 with reference TRBV9 and TRBJ1-4 gives the whole variable domain DSGVTQTPKHLITATGQRVTLRCSPRSGDLSVYWYQQSLDQGLQFLIQYYNGEERAKGNILERFSAQQFPDLHSELNLSSLELGDSALYFCASSVAGGTGGGEKLFFGSGTQLSVL.

Here the CDR3 DNA reads TGTGCCAGCAGCCCCAACCGCGGGACAGTGAATGAAAAACTGTTTTTT. It codes for CASSPNRGTVNEKLFF. The rearrangement uses TRBV7-6 and TRBJ1-4; 7 nucleotides match TRBD1. This CDR3 has 16 residues. With V trimmed by 5 bases and J by 5 bases, 11 bases remained unmatched. Germline CDR1 reads SGHVS; CDR2 reads FNYEAQ.

The V gene is TRBV6-6, the J gene TRBJ2-2; no firm D call. This CDR3 spans 14 amino acids. Looked up from germline, CDR1 is MNHNY and CDR2 is SVGAGI (reference sequence). V was trimmed by 7 bases and J by 1 base, leaving 10 bases between them. CDR3 coding DNA: TGTGCCAGCACCGGTCAAGAGAACACCGGGGAGCTGTTTTTT. This codes for CASTGQENTGELFF.

This rearrangement joins TRBV5-1 to TRBJ2-2; 7 bases align to TRBD2. The CDR3 sequence is 15 residues long. V shed 4 bases, J shed 5 bases, and the junction held 8 bases outside the gene matches. Per germline, CDR1 SGHRS and CDR2 YFSETQ. CDR3: CASSHEGGRTGELFF. In DNA form, the CDR3 reads TGCGCCAGCAGCCATGAGGGAGGGAGAACCGGGGAGCTGTTTTTT.

This clone appeared a single time. This rearrangement joins TRBV5-1 to TRBJ2-7, with 13 positions matching TRBD2. The CDR3 is made up of 17 amino acids. Germline V lookup: CDR1 SGHRS, CDR2 YFSETQ. The trim removed 0 bases at V and 1 base at J, leaving 4 bases unmatched. CDR3 loop: CASSLGTSGGFSYEQYF. CDR3 coding DNA: TGCGCCAGCAGCTTGGGGACTAGCGGGGGATTTTCCTACGAGCAGTACTTC.

The chain uses TRBV5-1 and TRBJ2-5, with D possibly matching TRBD2 (6 bases). The CDR3 has 14 residues. Germline V CDR1 and CDR2: SGHRS, YFSETQ. The V gene lost 4 bases and the J gene lost 2 bases, with 12 bases spanning the gap. This CDR3 reads CASSGGRLQETQYF. CDR3 in DNA: TGCGCCAGCAGCGGGGGGAGGTTACAAGAGACCCAGTACTTC.

The J gene is TRBJ2-4, the V gene TRBV28, with D possibly being TRBD1 or TRBD2 (5 bases each). The CDR3 contains 14 residues. The germline CDR1 and CDR2 sequences are MDHEN and SYDVKM. The V end was cut by 7 bases, the J end by 5 bases, with 15 bases between. The CDR3 bases are TGTGCCAGCACCGATGGGCAGGGAGAAAACATTCAGTACTTC. Its translation is CASTDGQGENIQYF.

The chain joins TRBV18 to TRBJ2-5; D is ambiguous. This CDR3 contains 18 residues. Germline CDR1 KGHSH, CDR2 LQKENI. V gave up 3 bases and J gave up 5 bases, with 25 bases separating them. In DNA form, the CDR3 reads TGTGCCAGCTCACCGCTCCCCTCCCCGGCAAGGGTCCAGGAGACCCAGTACTTC. Its translation is CASSPLPSPARVQETQYF.

This clone was picked up one time. CDR3 coding DNA: TGTGCCAGCAGTTACCGCTTGGGTCGCCCGGAGACCCAGTACTTC. This gives the protein CASSYRLGRPETQYF. The J gene is TRBJ2-5, the V gene TRBV6-6, with unresolved D. The CDR3 length is 15 residues. V was trimmed by 2 bases and J by 5 bases, leaving 15 bases between them. The V gene's germline CDR1 is MNHNY and CDR2 SVGAGI (reference sequence).

This clone occurred once. This rearrangement joins TRBV4-1 to TRBJ2-7; the D is unclear. V lost 4 bases and J 4 bases, leaving 11 bases between the germline ends. Germline lookup yields CDR1 MGHRA and CDR2 YSYEKL. CDR3 length: 13 amino acids. The CDR3 loop is CASSLGPSYEQYF. Here the CDR3 DNA reads TGCGCCAGCAGCCTCGGACCCTCTTACGAGCAGTACTTC.

The J gene is TRBJ1-3, the V gene TRBV18; D unresolved. The CDR3 has 15 residues. Germline-derived CDR1 and CDR2 are KGHSH and LQKENI. Trimming shortened V by 2 bases and J by 0 bases, and 8 bases separated the two germline ends. The CDR3: CASSPSELSGNTIYF. Written as DNA, the CDR3 is TGTGCCAGCTCACCATCCGAGCTCTCTGGAAACACCATATATTTT.

This chain uses TRBV5-1 with TRBJ2-3; TRBD1 matches 8 bases. CDR3 length: 14 residues. CDR1 and CDR2 from the germline V gene are SGHRS and YFSETQ. The junction had 3 bases not matched to a gene; V was cut back by 4 bases and J by 2 bases. The CDR3 reads CASSQDRVTDTQYF. The CDR3 DNA is TGCGCCAGCAGCCAGGACAGGGTCACAGATACGCAGTATTTT.

Details on this clone: Its ends do not fully match the called genes, so a read error is possible. This chain links TRBV7-7 with TRBJ1-5; unclear D gene. The CDR3 contains 18 residues. CDR1 is SSHAT, CDR2 FNYEAQ, per germline (reference sequence). The CDR3: CASSLFCGSPAGNQPQHF. The CDR3 DNA sequence: TGTGCTAGCAGCTTATTTTGCGGCAGCCCGGCGGGCAATCAGCCCCAGCATTTT.

V and J are TRBV7-9 and TRBJ1-1; possible D gene TRBD1, 5 bases. V gave up 5 bases and J gave up 12 bases, with 19 bases separating them. CDR3 size: 13 residues. Germline values: CDR1 SEHNR, CDR2 FQNEAQ (reference sequence). CDR3: CASSIDAKGYTFF. The CDR3 DNA reads as TGTGCCAGCAGCATCGACGCCAAGGGGTACACTTTCTTT. The variable domain in full, with the rest retrieved from reference TRBV7-9 and TRBJ1-1, is DTGVSQNPRHKITKRGQNVTFRCDPISEHNRLYWYRQTLGQGPEFLTYFQNEAQLEKSRLLSDRFSAERPKGSFSTLEIQRTEQGDSAMYLCASSIDAKGYTFFGQGTRLTVV.

The sample holds a few counts of this clone. The chain joins TRBV5-1 to TRBJ1-1; D uncertain. In germline, CDR1 is SGHRS, CDR2 YFSETQ. The CDR3 consists of 16 residues. V was pared by 0 bases and J by 1 base, with 13 bases between. This CDR3 reads CASSLGAAGPNTEAFF. The CDR3 bases are TGCGCCAGCAGCTTGGGAGCCGCAGGCCCGAACACTGAAGCTTTCTTT. Variable domain in full (rest from reference TRBV5-1 and TRBJ1-1): KAGVTQTPRYLIKTRGQQVTLSCSPISGHRSVSWYQQTPGQGLQFLFEYFSETQRNKGNFPGRFSGRQFSNSRSEMNVSTLELGDSALYLCASSLGAAGPNTEAFFGQGTRLTVV.

The J gene is TRBJ1-4, the V gene TRBV19, with D perhaps matching TRBD1 (5 bases). The CDR3 covers 14 residues. Looked up from germline, CDR1 is LNHDA and CDR2 is SQIVND (reference sequence). V was clipped by 4 bases and J by 8 bases, with 14 bases between them. The CDR3 bases are TGTGCCAGTAGTACCGGGACGTCGGGGGAAAAACTGTTTTTT. Encoded protein: CASSTGTSGEKLFF. Based on the CDR3 plus reference TRBV19 and TRBJ1-4, the full variable domain is DGGITQSPKYLFRKEGQNVTLSCEQNLNHDAMYWYRQDPGQGLRLIYYSQIVNDFQKGDIAEGYSVSREKKESFPLTVTSAQKNPTAFYLCASSTGTSGEKLFFGSGTQLSVL.

The J gene is TRBJ2-2, the V gene TRBV25-1, with D hard to call. This CDR3 comprises 16 residues. CDR1 and CDR2 from the germline V gene are MGHDK and SYGVNS. Trimming pared 1 base from V and 1 base from J, leaving 10 bases between. CDR3 DNA: TGTGCCAGCAGTGAATCGGCGGACGGGAACACCGGGGAGCTGTTTTTT. This translates into CASSESADGNTGELFF.

On this clone: The sample holds other DNA sequences that translate to the same CDR3. The rearrangement uses TRBV5-1 and TRBJ2-3; 10 positions match TRBD2. V shed 2 bases, J shed 1 base, and the junction held 1 base outside the gene matches. Germline V gene lookup returns CDR1 SGHRS and CDR2 YFSETQ. CDR3 length: 15 amino acids. DNA for the CDR3: TGCGCCAGCAGCTTAACTAGCGGGGGCACAGATACGCAGTATTTT. This sequence encodes CASSLTSGGTDTQYF.

The V call is TRBV5-1, the J call TRBJ2-1, with 9 bases aligning to TRBD2. The V gene end was trimmed by 0 bases and the J gene end by 3 bases; junction bases not matched to a gene: 1. The length of the CDR3 is 15 residues. CDR1 and CDR2 from the germline V gene are SGHRS and YFSETQ. CDR3 residues: CASSLERGVYNEQFF. CDR3 nucleotide sequence: TGCGCCAGCAGCTTGGAGCGGGGGGTCTACAATGAGCAGTTCTTC.

The chain has TRBV7-2 and TRBJ2-1; 11 bases align to TRBD1. The CDR3 consists of 16 residues. J gave up 9 bases and V 3 bases, and 10 bases lay outside the gene matches. Germline V gene lookup returns CDR1 SGHTA and CDR2 FQGNSA. This CDR3 is CASSFPEDRGQVEQFF. The CDR3 DNA sequence: TGTGCCAGCAGCTTTCCTGAGGACAGGGGGCAAGTTGAGCAGTTCTTC.

This clone was seen only once. V usage is TRBV5-1 and J usage is TRBJ2-7, with D tentatively TRBD2 (5 bases). Germline loops: CDR1 SGHRS, CDR2 YFSETQ. The CDR3 runs 15 residues. V was clipped by 4 bases and J by 2 bases, with 16 bases between them. The CDR3 here is CASSPHSENPYEQYF. The CDR3 DNA reads as TGCGCCAGCAGCCCCCATAGCGAAAATCCCTACGAGCAGTACTTC.

The V and J genes are TRBV7-2 and TRBJ1-1, with D perhaps matching TRBD1 (5 bases). Germline assignment: CDR1 SGHTA and CDR2 FQGNSA. Trimming removed 2 bases from V and 1 base from J, with 8 bases in between. CDR3 length: 14 residues. The DNA for the CDR3 is TGTGCCAGCAGCTTACATGACAGGAACACTGAAGCTTTCTTT. This encodes CASSLHDRNTEAFF.

This chain links TRBV11-2 with TRBJ2-1; D is unresolved. Trimming removed 0 bases from V and 9 bases from J, with 9 bases in between. The CDR3 contains 13 residues. CDR1 is SGHAT and CDR2 is FQNNGV in the germline V gene. CDR3 sequence reads: CASSLDGLGEQFF. CDR3 nucleotide sequence: TGTGCCAGCAGCTTAGATGGGCTCGGTGAGCAGTTCTTC.

This chain joins TRBV5-1 and TRBJ2-2; 14 positions match TRBD2. Looked up from germline, CDR1 is SGHRS and CDR2 is YFSETQ. The CDR3 is 16 residues long. With V trimmed by 5 bases and J by 3 bases, 3 bases remained unmatched. CDR3 nucleotide sequence: TGCGCCAGCAGGCGGACTAGCGGGAGGTACACCGGGGAGCTGTTTTTT. Protein: CASRRTSGRYTGELFF.

Remarks on this clone: Additional DNA sequences in this sample encode the identical CDR3. V gene TRBV5-6 combines with J gene TRBJ2-7; D unclear. Trimming removed 0 bases from V and 3 bases from J, with 4 bases in between. From germline, CDR1 is SGHDT and CDR2 YYEEEE. The CDR3 extends over 12 amino acids. The CDR3 bases are TGTGCCAGCAGCTTGGCTTACTACGAGCAGTACTTC. This codes for CASSLAYYEQYF. Complete variable domain (other parts from reference TRBV5-6 and TRBJ2-7): DAGVTQSPTHLIKTRGQQVTLRCSPKSGHDTVSWYQQALGQGPQFIFQYYEEEERQRGNFPDRFSGHQFPNYSSELNVNALLLGDSALYLCASSLAYYEQYFGPGTRLTVT.

With respect to this clone: Other DNA variants within this sample encode the same CDR3. CDR3 sequence: CASSSQGNEQFF. CDR3 coding DNA: TGTGCCAGCAGCTCACAGGGGAATGAGCAGTTCTTC. The chain couples TRBV7-9 to TRBJ2-1; 7 bases are shared with TRBD1. CDR1 and CDR2 from the germline V gene are SEHNR and FQNEAQ (reference sequence). The CDR3 runs to 12 residues. The V segment lost 4 bases and the J segment 7 bases; nucleotides outside the gene matches: 1.

This chain links TRBV2 with TRBJ2-7; D may match TRBD1 or TRBD2 (6 bases each). Germline CDR1 SNHLY, CDR2 FYNNEI. This CDR3 has 16 residues. V shed 4 bases and J shed 6 bases, with 22 bases lying between them. CDR3 amino acids: CASSAGANQLGLEQYF. The CDR3 coding sequence is TGTGCCAGCAGTGCGGGGGCTAACCAACTCGGCCTCGAGCAGTACTTC.

The chain is built from TRBV2 and TRBJ1-5, with D possibly matching TRBD1 (6 bases). The CDR3 sequence is 14 residues long. Between the trimmed V and J ends, which lost 2 bases and 4 bases, there was a span of 9 bases. Germline CDR1 SNHLY, CDR2 FYNNEI. Here the CDR3 reads CASSELRGNQPQHF. The CDR3 region has the DNA TGTGCCAGCAGTGAATTGAGGGGGAATCAGCCCCAGCATTTT.

The chain recombines TRBV18 with TRBJ2-2; D is unclear. In germline, CDR1 is KGHSH, CDR2 LQKENI. CDR3 length: 12 residues. Written as DNA, the CDR3 is TGTTTCCACGGGCCGAACACCGGGGAGCTGTTTTTT. This translates into CFHGPNTGELFF.